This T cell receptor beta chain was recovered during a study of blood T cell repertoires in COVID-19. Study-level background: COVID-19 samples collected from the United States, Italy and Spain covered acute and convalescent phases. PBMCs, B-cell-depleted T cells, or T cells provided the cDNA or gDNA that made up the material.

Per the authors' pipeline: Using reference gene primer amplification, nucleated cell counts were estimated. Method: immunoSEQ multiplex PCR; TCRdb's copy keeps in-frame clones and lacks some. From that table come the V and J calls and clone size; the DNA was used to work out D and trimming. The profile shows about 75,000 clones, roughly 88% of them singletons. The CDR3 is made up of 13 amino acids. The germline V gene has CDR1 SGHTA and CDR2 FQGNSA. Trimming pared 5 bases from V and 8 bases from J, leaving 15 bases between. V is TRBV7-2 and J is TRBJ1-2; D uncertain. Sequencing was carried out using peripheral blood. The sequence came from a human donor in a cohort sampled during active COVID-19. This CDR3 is CASSPVGQGGYTF. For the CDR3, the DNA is TGTGCCAGCAGCCCAGTGGGCCAAGGAGGCTACACCTTC.